A single sample is the source of the 9 T cell receptor beta chains below, sequenced in a study of cytomegalovirus exposure and HLA in healthy donors. TCRdb keeps only in-frame clones here, not all; method: immunoSEQ multiplex PCR. The sample lists some 150,000 clones, roughly nine tenths occurring once. Sample: PBMCs. These receptors originate from a man younger than 30 in good health and CMV-seronegative.

The chain has TRBV7-9 and TRBJ2-7, with 10 bases matching TRBD2. The length of the CDR3 is 18 residues. The J segment lost 2 bases and the V segment lost 0 bases, leaving 10 bases of the junction unmatched. CDR1 is SEHNR and CDR2 is FQNEAQ in the germline V gene (reference sequence). The CDR3 bases are TGTGCCAGCAGCTTAGCGCGCCCCACTAGCGGGGCCACCTACGAGCAGTACTTC. As protein: CASSLARPTSGATYEQYF. The entire variable domain, with the rest obtained from reference TRBV7-9 and TRBJ2-7, is as follows: DTGVSQNPRHKITKRGQNVTFRCDPISEHNRLYWYRQTLGQGPEFLTYFQNEAQLEKSRLLSDRFSAERPKGSFSTLEIQRTEQGDSAMYLCASSLARPTSGATYEQYFGPGTRLTVT.

The chain recombines TRBV7-9 with TRBJ1-5, with 7 bases fitting TRBD1. J was trimmed by 4 bases and V by 5 bases; bases with no gene match: 11. Germline loops: CDR1 SEHNR, CDR2 FQNEAQ (reference sequence). The CDR3 spans 16 residues. Written as DNA, the CDR3 is TGTGCCAGCAGCCCAGGGACAGTGGGACAAAATCAGCCCCAGCATTTT. Translation: CASSPGTVGQNQPQHF.

To note about this clone: Other nucleotide sequences in the sample specify the same CDR3. The chain couples TRBV6-5 to TRBJ1-1; D might be TRBD1 (5 bases). V was trimmed by 2 bases and J by 0 bases, leaving 7 bases between them. This CDR3 region has 14 residues. The V gene's germline CDR1 is MNHEY and CDR2 SVGAGI. The CDR3 DNA sequence: TGTGCCAGCAGTTACCGGGGGATGAACACTGAAGCTTTCTTT. Encoded protein: CASSYRGMNTEAFF.

This chain links TRBV5-8 with TRBJ1-4; a weak D match, TRBD1 (5 bases). Germline loops: CDR1 SGHTS, CDR2 YDEGEE. The CDR3 spans 17 residues. V lost 0 bases and J lost 7, with 19 bases in between. CDR3 sequence reads: CASSLGGSTSVREKLFF. The CDR3 DNA follows: TGTGCCAGCAGCTTGGGGGGCTCAACATCCGTTCGTGAAAAACTGTTTTTT.

This clone was found once. This rearrangement joins TRBV6-1 to TRBJ1-1; D call uncertain. Trimming left V 5 bases short and J 1 base short, with 8 bases between. The CDR3 is 13 amino acids. Germline V gives CDR1 MNHNS, CDR2 SASEGT. CDR3 DNA sequence: TGTGCCAGCAGTTCGGACTCGAACACTGAAGCTTTCTTT. Its translation is CASSSDSNTEAFF.

V and J are TRBV7-7 and TRBJ1-3, with a weak D call TRBD1 (6 bases). Trimming left V 3 bases short and J 4 bases short, with 7 bases between. The CDR3 loop spans 13 amino acids. Germline V gene lookup returns CDR1 SSHAT and CDR2 FNYEAQ (reference sequence). The CDR3 spells CASSLDSGNTIYF. The CDR3 DNA sequence: TGTGCCAGCAGCTTGGACAGCGGAAACACCATATATTTT.

This chain links TRBV5-6 with TRBJ2-4, with 8 bases lining up with TRBD1. Trimming cost V 0 bases and J 2 bases; bases outside gene matches: 4. The CDR3 totals 16 residues. Germline CDR1 is SGHDT and CDR2 is YYEEEE. The CDR3, as DNA: TGTGCCAGCAGCTTGGCTGGACAGGGTTCCAAAAACATTCAGTACTTC. As protein: CASSLAGQGSKNIQYF.

The chain combines TRBV7-9 with TRBJ1-2, with 7 positions matching TRBD1. The CDR3 consists of 13 residues. Losses at the gene ends were 5 bases for V and 6 bases for J; bases not matched to a gene: 6. Germline CDR1 and CDR2: SEHNR and FQNEAQ (reference sequence). CDR3 nucleotides: TGTGCCAGCAGCAACACAGGGGAGAATGGCTACACCTTC. Protein: CASSNTGENGYTF.

The chain recombines TRBV9 with TRBJ2-3, with 9 bases fitting TRBD2. With V trimmed by 3 bases and J by 6 bases, 8 bases remained unmatched. Germline V CDR1 and CDR2: SGDLS, YYNGEE. CDR3 length: 15 amino acids. In DNA form, the CDR3 reads TGTGCCAGCAGCGAGAGGACTAGCGCGCCGGATACGCAGTATTTT. Amino acid sequence: CASSERTSAPDTQYF.